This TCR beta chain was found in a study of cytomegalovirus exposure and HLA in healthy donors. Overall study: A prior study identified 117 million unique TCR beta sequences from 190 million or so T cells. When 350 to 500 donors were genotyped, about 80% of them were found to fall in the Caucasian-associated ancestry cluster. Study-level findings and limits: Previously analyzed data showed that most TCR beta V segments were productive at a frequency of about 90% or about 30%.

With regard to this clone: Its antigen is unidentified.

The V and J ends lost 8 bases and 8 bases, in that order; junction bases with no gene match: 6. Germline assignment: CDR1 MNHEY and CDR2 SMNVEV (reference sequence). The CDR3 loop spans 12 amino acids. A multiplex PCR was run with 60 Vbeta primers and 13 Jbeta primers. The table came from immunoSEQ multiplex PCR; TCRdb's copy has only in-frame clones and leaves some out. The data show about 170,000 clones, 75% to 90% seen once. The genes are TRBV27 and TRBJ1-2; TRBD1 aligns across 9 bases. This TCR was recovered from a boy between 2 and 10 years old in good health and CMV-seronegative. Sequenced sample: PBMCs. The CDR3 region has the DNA TGTGCCAGCCGGGACAGGGTGGCGGGCTACACCTTC. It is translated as CASRDRVAGYTF.